This paragraph reports one TCR beta chain. Its recognized antigen is unknown. Per-nucleotide qualities are absent, and no much larger clonotype sits a single base away. TCRbeta CDR3 regions were amplified from genomic DNA by means of the immunoSEQ Assay, a bias-controlled multiplex PCR. As for the authors' bioinformatics: Nucleated cell counts per sample were estimated from amplification of reference gene primers within the assay. Sequence reads were collapsed and filtered to measure the absolute abundance of every unique TCRbeta CDR3 rearrangement. Productive Simpson clonality was computed per sample as the square root of Simpson's diversity index over productive rearrangements. Drawn from immuneACCESS, this table holds only the in-frame rearrangements with V and J called that TCRdb kept. Clones are partly lost; checked studies trace under half to an unresolved V gene and leave the rest unexplained. That table is the source of V, J and clone size, and D and trimming were worked out from the DNA. Within this sample are a few hundred thousand clones, with roughly nine tenths of them counted one time only. The ten largest clones add up to approximately 4% of the sample.

These data are taken from a study of blood T cell repertoires in COVID-19 (dated by TCRdb to 2020 to 2022). The study in broad terms: Samples from collaborators originated in the United States, Italy and Spain and spanned both the acute and convalescent phases of COVID-19. The samples were drawn from two sources: the first 160 participants of the ongoing ImmuneRACE study, and 1,254 subjects contributed by 6 global collaborators. Nearly every sample came with metadata listing a de-identified subject ID, COVID-19 status, age in years and sex. The dataset comprised deeply sampled blood TCRbeta repertoires from subjects exposed to, actively infected with, or recovered from COVID-19. The material from the prospective study consisted of cDNA or gDNA derived from T cells, B-cell-depleted T cells, or PBMCs. A freely available public database, intended as a resource for researchers studying the immune response to SARS-CoV-2, is where the repertoires were released. HLA class I and class II types, where available, came from metadata supplied by the sample provider rather than from assay-based typing. Study-wide findings and limitations: The amount of clinical and demographic metadata varied by source and participant and was provided uncurated.

Samples from volunteer blood donors who had recovered from COVID-19 were contributed by a second Seattle source. Collaborating institutions collected whole blood in K2EDTA tubes following their own protocols. For TCRbeta analysis, collaborators shipped samples in one of three forms: frozen whole blood, isolated PBMCs, or DNA extracted from either of those sample types. This clonotype was obtained from a man aged 55 to 70 who had recovered from COVID-19. The sequenced sample consisted of peripheral blood.

The CDR3 loop reads CASSLDTLRDRGHGYTF. The nucleotide sequence is given as TGTGCCAGCAGCTTAGATACCCTTCGGGACAGGGGACATGGCTACACCTTC. Recombination joined TRBV11-3 with TRBJ1-2, with 10 bases aligning to TRBD1. V lost 0 bases and J lost 6 bases, and the count of bases not matched to a germline gene is 10. The cysteine opens and the phenylalanine closes a CDR3 of 17 amino acids. The only DNA kept is the CDR3, 51 bases in frame from the first base. Looking up the germline V gene yields CDR1 SGHNT and CDR2 YENEEA. With all but the CDR3 taken from the reference TRBV11-3 and TRBJ1-2 genes, the full variable domain is: EAGVVQSPRYKIIEKKQPVAFWCNPISGHNTLYWYLQNLGQGPELLIRYENEEAVDDSQLPKDRFSAERLKGVDSTLKIQPAELGDSAVYLCASSLDTLRDRGHGYTFGSGTRLTVV.